These T cell receptor beta chains were read from a single sample in a study of T cells in Graves' hyperthyroidism and ophthalmopathy. MiXCR, applied by TCRdb to the multiplex PCR reads, yields one record per CDR3 protein. The repertoire holds about half a million distinct CDR3 sequences, 15% to 20% seen once, with about 45% in the top ten. Sequenced material: blood. The receptors here all came from a man aged 40-50 years with Graves' ophthalmopathy. CDR3s include the opening cysteine and the closing phenylalanine or tryptophan. D genes are given only for firm matches. Clone size is not always given. Where it is, it says once, few, many or a class for expanded clones.

size: many
J: TRBJ2-7
V: TRBV11-2
D: .
DNA: TGTGCCAGCAGCCCCACGGGACCCCCTCGTGAGCAGTACTTC
CDR3: CASSPTGPPREQYF

size: few
J: TRBJ2-1
V: TRBV11-2
D: TRBD1
DNA: TGTGCCAGCGGCCGGAGACAGGGACGATACAATGAGCAGTTCTTC
CDR3: CASGRRQGRYNEQFF

size: .
J: TRBJ1-3
V: TRBV20-1
D: .
DNA: TGCAGTGCTAGGAGGCGGGGGGGAAACACCATATATTTT
CDR3: CSARRRGGNTIYF

size: few
J: TRBJ1-4
V: TRBV20-1
D: .
DNA: TGCAGTGCTAGAACCCAGGGAGCTGAAAAACTGTTTTTT
CDR3: CSARTQGAEKLFF

size: .
J: TRBJ1-6
V: TRBV5-1
D: TRBD1
DNA: TGCGCCAGCAGCTCCGACCCGGACAGGCCGGTGACACCCCTCCACTTT
CDR3: CASSSDPDRPVTPLHF

size: many
J: TRBJ1-1
V: TRBV2
D: .
DNA: TGTGCCAGCAGAGGGGCCAGCCGAGGCACTGAAGCTTTCTTT
CDR3: CASRGASRGTEAFF

size: many
J: TRBJ2-1
V: TRBV30
D: TRBD2
DNA: TGTGCCTGGAGGGCTAGCGGGGCCTACAATGAGCAGTTCTTC
CDR3: CAWRASGAYNEQFF

size: many
J: TRBJ1-1
V: TRBV18
D: TRBD1
DNA: TGTGCCGGAAAGACAGGGGAGTACACTGAAGCTTTCTTT
CDR3: CAGKTGEYTEAFF

size: .
J: TRBJ2-7
V: TRBV7-6
D: .
DNA: TGTGCCAGCAGCTCTGGTCAGGGGATAATCGACGAGCAGTACTTC
CDR3: CASSSGQGIIDEQYF

size: .
J: TRBJ1-2
V: TRBV28
D: .
DNA: TGTGCCAGCAGTTTAAGGCTGTATGGCTACACCTTC
CDR3: CASSLRLYGYTF

size: many
J: TRBJ2-5
V: TRBV11-3
D: .
DNA: TGTGCCAGCAGCTTAGGTTCGCAGTCCGGACGAGAGACCCAGTACTTC
CDR3: CASSLGSQSGRETQYF

size: many
J: TRBJ2-5
V: TRBV20-1
D: .
DNA: TGCAGTGCTGACGTGACTAGTGCTGGGCAAGAGACCCAGTACTTC
CDR3: CSADVTSAGQETQYF

size: few
J: TRBJ2-1
V: TRBV5-1
D: TRBD1
DNA: TGCGCCAGCAGCCCGGCACAGGGGGCTTACAATGAGCAGTTCTTC
CDR3: CASSPAQGAYNEQFF

size: .
J: TRBJ2-5
V: TRBV19
D: .
DNA: TGTGCCAGTAGTCCCGACAGGATCCCCCAAGAGACCCAGTACTTC
CDR3: CASSPDRIPQETQYF

size: .
J: TRBJ1-5
V: TRBV7-8
D: .
DNA: TGTGCCAGCACCCTTGGGGGGGGAAAGGGCAATCAGCCCCAGCATTTT
CDR3: CASTLGGGKGNQPQHF

size: few
J: TRBJ2-1
V: TRBV4-1
D: .
DNA: TGCGCCAGCAGCCAAGGTAGTGAACAGGTTTACAATGAGCAGTTCTTC
CDR3: CASSQGSEQVYNEQFF

size: few
J: TRBJ1-6
V: TRBV5-5
D: .
DNA: TGTGCCAGCAGCCCTCACCTGGATCATAATTCACCCCTCCACTTT
CDR3: CASSPHLDHNSPLHF

size: .
J: TRBJ2-3
V: TRBV12-3/TRBV12-4
D: TRBD1
DNA: TGTGCCAGCAGTCCCGGGACAGTTCAAGATACGCAGTATTTT
CDR3: CASSPGTVQDTQYF

size: many
J: TRBJ2-7
V: TRBV7-2
D: .
DNA: TGTGCCAGCAGCTACATTCAGGGAGGCTACGAGCAGTACTTC
CDR3: CASSYIQGGYEQYF

size: .
J: TRBJ1-4
V: TRBV9
D: TRBD1
DNA: TGTGCCAGCACAAAGACAGGGTCGTCTAATGAAAAACTGTTTTTT
CDR3: CASTKTGSSNEKLFF

size: .
J: TRBJ2-5
V: TRBV20-1
D: .
DNA: TGCAGTGCTAGAGATCCCGGGTCCTATGGAGAGACCCAGTACTTC
CDR3: CSARDPGSYGETQYF

size: many
J: TRBJ2-1
V: TRBV20-1
D: TRBD2
DNA: TGCAGTGCTCCTACTAGCGGGGGGTACAATGAGCAGTTCTTC
CDR3: CSAPTSGGYNEQFF

size: .
J: TRBJ2-5
V: TRBV6-1
D: TRBD1
DNA: TGTGCCAGCGGCTTGAGGGGGACAGGGGTCGAGACCCAGTACTTC
CDR3: CASGLRGTGVETQYF

size: many
J: TRBJ2-3
V: TRBV15
D: TRBD1
DNA: TGTGCCACCAGCACCATCCCTGGACAGGGGGCTGATACGCAGTATTTT
CDR3: CATSTIPGQGADTQYF

size: many
J: TRBJ1-2
V: TRBV20-1
D: .
DNA: TGCAGTGCCCCGACCTCTATCTATGGCTACACCTTC
CDR3: CSAPTSIYGYTF